Below, 14 T cell receptor beta chains from the same sample are listed, as sequenced in a study of OX40 agonist ivuxolimab in advanced cancers. Sequencing used immunoSEQ multiplex PCR; TCRdb keeps in-frame clones, though not all of them. The sample shows 75,000 to 100,000 clones, approximately 86% of them seen only once. The source was CD4+ or CD8+ T cells sorted from blood, collected in a trial of the OX40 agonist ivuxolimab. These receptors were taken from an adult with an advanced solid tumor such as melanoma, head and neck, liver or kidney cancer.

Concerning this clone itself: The sample carries other DNA sequences with the same CDR3. This rearrangement joins TRBV5-1 to TRBJ2-1, with TRBD2 matching 7 bases. The germline CDR1 and CDR2 sequences are SGHRS and YFSETQ. With V trimmed by 0 bases and J by 4 bases, 4 bases remained unmatched. The CDR3 covers 15 residues. This CDR3 reads CASSLAGGGYNEQFF. The CDR3 nucleotides read TGCGCCAGCAGCTTGGCTGGGGGAGGGTACAATGAGCAGTTCTTC.

The rearrangement joins TRBV6-6 to TRBJ2-7; D is unresolved. Germline assignment: CDR1 MNHNY and CDR2 SVGAGI (reference sequence). The CDR3 has 14 amino acids. V was clipped by 10 bases and J by 5 bases, with 21 bases between them. The DNA of the CDR3 is TGTGCCATTAACAAAGTGGGAAGTTCGAACGAGCAGTACTTC. It translates to CAINKVGSSNEQYF.

J is TRBJ2-5 and V is TRBV15, with D perhaps matching TRBD1 (5 bases). CDR3 length equals 14 residues. V lost 0 bases and J 4 bases, leaving 9 bases between the germline ends. Per germline, CDR1 LNHNV and CDR2 YYDKDF (reference sequence). CDR3 coding DNA: TGTGCCACCAGCAGAGATAGGGGCGGAGAGACCCAGTACTTC. It is translated as CATSRDRGGETQYF.

The DNA of the CDR3 is TGTGCCAGCAGCAAGCGGGTAATAACACCCTGGGCATACGAGCAGTACTTC. This translates into CASSKRVITPWAYEQYF. V and J are TRBV21-1 and TRBJ2-7; no check of the table's D call, TRBD2, against the DNA was made. TRBV21-1 is a listed pseudogene. This CDR3 contains 17 residues.

This clone was detected once. This chain joins TRBV28 and TRBJ2-2; tentatively, D is TRBD1 or TRBD2 (5 bases each). V was clipped by 8 bases and J by 5 bases, with 15 bases between them. The CDR3 contains 14 residues. Germline CDR1 MDHEN, CDR2 SYDVKM. This chain's CDR3 is CASRGHRRTGELFF. The CDR3 nucleotides are TGTGCCAGCCGCGGTCACAGGAGGACCGGGGAGCTGTTTTTT.

The V gene is TRBV7-6, the J gene TRBJ1-1; no firm D call. The V end lost 5 bases, the J end lost 1 base, and 14 bases lay between the germline ends. CDR1 and CDR2 from the germline V gene are SGHVS and FNYEAQ. The CDR3 length is 15 residues. The CDR3 region has the DNA TGTGCCAGCAGCCCATGGGAAGGAAGGAACACTGAAGCTTTCTTT. This gives the protein CASSPWEGRNTEAFF.

The gene calls are TRBV2 and TRBJ2-5, with unresolved D. Germline V gene data show CDR1 as SNHLY and CDR2 as FYNNEI. Trimming pared 3 bases from V and 7 bases from J, leaving 15 bases between. The CDR3 consists of 14 residues. The CDR3 DNA reads TGTGCCAGCAGTGACTTTCAGGCGAAGGGGACCCAGTACTTC. It specifies CASSDFQAKGTQYF.

This chain links TRBV11-2 with TRBJ1-1, with a weak D call TRBD1 (6 bases). Germline CDR1 is SGHAT and CDR2 is FQNNGV. Trimming took off 0 bases at V and 6 bases at J, with 14 bases between the two ends. The CDR3 runs to 15 residues. CDR3 DNA sequence: TGTGCCAGCAGCTTAGATCAGGGGTGGTTATCTGAAGCTTTCTTT. It codes for CASSLDQGWLSEAFF.

The V call is TRBV2, the J call TRBJ1-2; TRBD1 is a possible D gene (5 bases). Germline lookup yields CDR1 SNHLY and CDR2 FYNNEI. Between the trimmed V and J ends, which lost 9 bases and 8 bases, there was a span of 22 bases. CDR3 length equals 14 residues. CDR3 residues: CASIKVTSGGGYTF. The CDR3 DNA reads TGTGCCAGTATAAAAGTAACTTCGGGGGGAGGCTACACCTTC.

The chain combines TRBV27 with TRBJ2-1; 7 bases are a match to TRBD1. The J segment lost 3 bases and the V segment lost 6 bases, leaving 11 bases of the junction unmatched. Germline lookup yields CDR1 MNHEY and CDR2 SMNVEV (reference sequence). This CDR3 region has 16 residues. CDR3 region: CASSTLKGQHYNEQFF. In DNA form, the CDR3 reads TGTGCCAGCAGCACTTTAAAGGGACAGCACTACAATGAGCAGTTCTTC.

This chain connects TRBV6-1 to TRBJ2-5; D is possibly TRBD1 (6 bases). The ends were cut back, 5 bases at V and 5 bases at J, with 18 bases in the middle. This CDR3 comprises 15 residues. Germline V gene lookup returns CDR1 MNHNS and CDR2 SASEGT. CDR3 amino acids: CASSLGLQGIETQYF. The CDR3, as DNA: TGTGCCAGCAGTTTAGGTCTACAGGGAATCGAGACCCAGTACTTC.

The gene calls are TRBV5-4 and TRBJ2-2; D is possibly TRBD1 (5 bases). CDR1 is SGHNT and CDR2 is YYREEE in the germline V gene (reference sequence). This CDR3 contains 15 residues. Trimming took 5 bases from V and 4 from J, leaving 15 bases between them. CDR3 in DNA: TGTGCCAGCAGTTCAGACAGATTGAGCACCGGGGAGCTGTTTTTT. Amino acids: CASSSDRLSTGELFF.

The chain joins TRBV7-2 to TRBJ1-1; 7 positions match TRBD1. J gave up 0 bases and V 5 bases, and 6 bases lay outside the gene matches. Germline loops: CDR1 SGHTA, CDR2 FQGNSA. This CDR3 comprises 15 residues. This chain's CDR3 is CASSLGQTMNTEAFF. The CDR3 DNA reads as TGTGCCAGCAGCCTGGGACAGACTATGAACACTGAAGCTTTCTTT.

This clone was recorded once. The chain is built from TRBV21-1 and TRBJ1-1; no check of the table's D call, TRBD1, against the DNA was made. TRBV21-1 is deemed a pseudogene. This CDR3 comprises 15 residues. CDR3 nucleotide sequence: TGTGCCAGCAGCACGCGGACAGGGGGGAACACTGAAGCTTTCTTT. This gives the protein CASSTRTGGNTEAFF.